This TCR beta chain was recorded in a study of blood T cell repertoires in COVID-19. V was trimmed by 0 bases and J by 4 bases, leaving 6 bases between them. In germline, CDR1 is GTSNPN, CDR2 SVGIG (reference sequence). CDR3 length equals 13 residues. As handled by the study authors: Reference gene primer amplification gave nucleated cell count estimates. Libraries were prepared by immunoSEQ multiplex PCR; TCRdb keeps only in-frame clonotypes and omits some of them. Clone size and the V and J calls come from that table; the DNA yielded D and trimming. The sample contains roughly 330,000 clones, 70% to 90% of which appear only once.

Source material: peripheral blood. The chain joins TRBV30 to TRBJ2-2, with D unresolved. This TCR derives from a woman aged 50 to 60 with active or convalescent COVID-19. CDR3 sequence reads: CAWSVRSTGELFF. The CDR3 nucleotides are TGTGCCTGGAGTGTACGCAGCACCGGGGAGCTGTTTTTT.